This T cell receptor (beta chain) came from a study of brain T cells in children with intractable seizures. Points from the study as a whole: Pre-surgery blood may have been undersampled, hiding some clones. Patients' HCMV serostatus was unknown; virus specificity rests on CDR3 similarity alone.

Profiling relied on immunoSEQ multiplex PCR, and the TCRdb table lists in-frame clones only, not all of them. The table includes about 340,000 clones, more than 85% detected once. Time point indicated: blood from clinic visit 5 months post-surgery; TSC patient then seizure free. The sequenced cases were selected for having the highest brain T cell transcript signatures. Before surgery, patients took at least one anti-epileptic drug. CDR3 length equals 15 residues. Germline-derived CDR1 and CDR2 are LNHDA and SQIVND (reference sequence). Trimming shortened V by 5 bases and J by 4 bases, and 17 bases separated the two germline ends. With respect to this clone: What it binds is unknown.

The chain combines TRBV19 with TRBJ2-5; unclear D gene. The material was peripheral blood, obtained 5 to 6 months after surgery. The origin of this receptor is a boy younger than two with tuberous sclerosis and intractable seizures. CDR3 loop: CASSALPETSETQYF. The CDR3, as DNA: TGTGCCAGTAGTGCTCTCCCAGAGACATCAGAGACCCAGTACTTC.